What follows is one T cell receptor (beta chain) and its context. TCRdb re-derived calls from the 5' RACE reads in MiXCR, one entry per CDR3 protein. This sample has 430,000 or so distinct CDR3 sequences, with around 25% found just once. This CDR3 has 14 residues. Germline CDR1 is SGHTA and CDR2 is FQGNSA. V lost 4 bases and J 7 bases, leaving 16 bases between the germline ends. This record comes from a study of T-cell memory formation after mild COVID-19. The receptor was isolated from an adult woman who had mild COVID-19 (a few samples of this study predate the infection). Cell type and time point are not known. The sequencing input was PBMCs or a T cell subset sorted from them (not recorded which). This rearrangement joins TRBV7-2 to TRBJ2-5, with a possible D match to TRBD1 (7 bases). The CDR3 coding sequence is TGTGCCAGCAGCTCGACTACAGGGGAGGTGACCCAGTACTTC. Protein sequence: CASSSTTGEVTQYF. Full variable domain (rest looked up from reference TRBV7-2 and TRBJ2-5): GAGVSQSPSNKVTEKGKDVELRCDPISGHTALYWYRQSLGQGLEFLIYFQGNSAPDKSGLPSDRFSAERTGGSVSTLTIQRTQQEDSAVYLCASSSTTGEVTQYFGPGTRLLVL.